The TCR beta chain under discussion was sequenced for a study of CD8 T cells in ankylosing spondylitis. Study-wide results and limits: The authors found the disease-linked clones to be CD8+ and relatively rare in peripheral blood. In synovial fluid and blood from reactive arthritis, some motif variants were previously reported. Among TCR beta sequences, a motif of 7 to 9 highly homologous variants appeared characteristic of ankylosing spondylitis blood.

Libraries for TCR beta were made by quantitative 5'-RACE with molecular barcodes. TCRdb redid the calling of the 5' RACE reads with MiXCR, one entry per CDR3 protein. The data show over 100,000 distinct CDR3 sequences, 6% to 8.5% seen once. CDR1 is SGHTA, CDR2 FQGNSA, per germline. J was trimmed by 5 bases and V by 4 bases; bases with no gene match: 9. The CDR3 is 16 amino acids. This clonotype was picked up many times. The antigen remains unidentified. Sequenced sample: blood, either unsorted or a sorted T cell fraction (not recorded which). The V gene is TRBV7-2, the J gene TRBJ2-7, with TRBD2 matching over 12 bases. The clonotype was recovered from a male donor with ankylosing spondylitis or in good health (not recorded which). This CDR3 reads CASSSMVASGRDEQYF. The DNA of the CDR3 is TGTGCCAGCAGCTCCATGGTGGCTAGCGGGAGGGACGAGCAGTACTTC.